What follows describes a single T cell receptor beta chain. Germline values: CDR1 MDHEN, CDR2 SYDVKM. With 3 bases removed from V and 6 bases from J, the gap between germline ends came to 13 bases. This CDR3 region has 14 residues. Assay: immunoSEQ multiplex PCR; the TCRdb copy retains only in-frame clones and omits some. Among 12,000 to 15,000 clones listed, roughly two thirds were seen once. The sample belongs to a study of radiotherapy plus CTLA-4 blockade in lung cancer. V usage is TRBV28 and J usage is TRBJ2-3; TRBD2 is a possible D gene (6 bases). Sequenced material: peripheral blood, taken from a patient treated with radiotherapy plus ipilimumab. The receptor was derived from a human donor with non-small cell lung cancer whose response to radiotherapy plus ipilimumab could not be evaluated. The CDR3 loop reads CASSLRGVGDTQYF. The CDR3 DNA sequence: TGTGCCAGCAGTTTGCGCGGGGTCGGCGATACGCAGTATTTT.